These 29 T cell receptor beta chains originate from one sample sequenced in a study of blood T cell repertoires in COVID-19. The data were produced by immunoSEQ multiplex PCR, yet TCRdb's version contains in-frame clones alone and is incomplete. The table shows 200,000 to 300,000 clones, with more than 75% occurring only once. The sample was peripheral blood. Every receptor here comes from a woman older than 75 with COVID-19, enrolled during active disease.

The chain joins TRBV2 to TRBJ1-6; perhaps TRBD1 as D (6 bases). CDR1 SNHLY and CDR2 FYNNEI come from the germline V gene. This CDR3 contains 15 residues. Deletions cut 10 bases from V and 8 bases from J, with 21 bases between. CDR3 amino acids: CATHPVGRGDSPLHF. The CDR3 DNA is TGTGCCACCCACCCTGTCGGCAGGGGCGATTCACCCCTCCACTTT.

CDR3: CASSAQGAPTNEKLFF. Here the CDR3 DNA reads TGTGCCAGCAGTGCTCAGGGGGCGCCCACTAATGAAAAACTGTTTTTT. This chain connects TRBV27 to TRBJ1-4; the match to TRBD1 covers 8 bases. Germline-derived CDR1 and CDR2 are MNHEY and SMNVEV (reference sequence). The V segment lost 5 bases and the J segment 2 bases; nucleotides outside the gene matches: 7. The CDR3 totals 16 residues.

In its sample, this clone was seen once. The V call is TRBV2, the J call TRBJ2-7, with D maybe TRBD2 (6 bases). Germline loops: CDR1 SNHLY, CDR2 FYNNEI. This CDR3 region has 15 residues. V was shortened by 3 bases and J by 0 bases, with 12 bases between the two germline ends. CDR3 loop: CASSEGGLGSYEQYV. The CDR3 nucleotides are TGTGCCAGCAGTGAGGGGGGATTGGGCTCCTACGAGCAGTACGTC.

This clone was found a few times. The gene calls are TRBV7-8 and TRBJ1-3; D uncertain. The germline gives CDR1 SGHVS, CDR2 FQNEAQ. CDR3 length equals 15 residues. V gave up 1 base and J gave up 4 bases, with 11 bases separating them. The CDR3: CASSLVLAPGNTIYF. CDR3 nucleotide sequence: TGTGCCAGCAGCTTAGTTTTAGCGCCCGGAAACACCATATATTTT.

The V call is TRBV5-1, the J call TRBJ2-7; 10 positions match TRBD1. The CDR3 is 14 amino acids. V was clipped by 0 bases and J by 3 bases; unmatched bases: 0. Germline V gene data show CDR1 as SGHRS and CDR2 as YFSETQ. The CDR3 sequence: CASSLGTGGYEQYF. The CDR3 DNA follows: TGCGCCAGCAGCTTGGGGACAGGGGGCTACGAGCAGTACTTC. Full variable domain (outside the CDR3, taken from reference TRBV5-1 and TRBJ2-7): KAGVTQTPRYLIKTRGQQVTLSCSPISGHRSVSWYQQTPGQGLQFLFEYFSETQRNKGNFPGRFSGRQFSNSRSEMNVSTLELGDSALYLCASSLGTGGYEQYFGPGTRLTVT.

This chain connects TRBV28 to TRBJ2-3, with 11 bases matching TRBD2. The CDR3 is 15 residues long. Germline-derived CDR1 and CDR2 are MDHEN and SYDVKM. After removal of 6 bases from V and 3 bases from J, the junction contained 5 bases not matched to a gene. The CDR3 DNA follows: TGTGCCAGCAGGGGTAGCGGGGGGGCTACAGATACGCAGTATTTT. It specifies CASRGSGGATDTQYF.

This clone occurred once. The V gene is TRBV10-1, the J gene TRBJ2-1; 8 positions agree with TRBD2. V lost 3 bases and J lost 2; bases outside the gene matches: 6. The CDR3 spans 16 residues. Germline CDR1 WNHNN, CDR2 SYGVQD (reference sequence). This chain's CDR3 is CASSDLSGVTYNEQFF. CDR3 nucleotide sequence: TGCGCCAGCAGTGACCTTAGCGGGGTAACCTACAATGAGCAGTTCTTC.

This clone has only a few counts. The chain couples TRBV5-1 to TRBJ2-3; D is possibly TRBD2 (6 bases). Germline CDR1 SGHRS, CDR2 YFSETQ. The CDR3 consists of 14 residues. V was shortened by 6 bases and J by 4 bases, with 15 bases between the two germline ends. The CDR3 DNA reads TGCGCCAGCATCCCTCTACCGGGGGCAGATACGCAGTATTTT. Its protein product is CASIPLPGADTQYF. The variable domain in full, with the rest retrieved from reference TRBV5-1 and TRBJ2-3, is KAGVTQTPRYLIKTRGQQVTLSCSPISGHRSVSWYQQTPGQGLQFLFEYFSETQRNKGNFPGRFSGRQFSNSRSEMNVSTLELGDSALYLCASIPLPGADTQYFGPGTRLTVL.

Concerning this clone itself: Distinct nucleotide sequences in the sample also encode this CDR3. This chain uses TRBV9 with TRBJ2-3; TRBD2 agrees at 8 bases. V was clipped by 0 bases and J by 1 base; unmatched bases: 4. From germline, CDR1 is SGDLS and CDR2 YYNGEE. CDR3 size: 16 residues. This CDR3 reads CASSVVGRGGTDTQYF. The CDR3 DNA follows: TGTGCCAGCAGCGTAGTGGGGCGGGGGGGCACAGATACGCAGTATTTT.

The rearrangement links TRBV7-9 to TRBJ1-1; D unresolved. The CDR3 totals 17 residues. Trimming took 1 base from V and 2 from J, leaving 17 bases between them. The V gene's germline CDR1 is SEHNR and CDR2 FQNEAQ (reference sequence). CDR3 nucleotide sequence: TGTGCCAGCAGCTTAGGAGCTAGGGAGGGCGGCAACACTGAAGCTTTCTTT. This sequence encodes CASSLGAREGGNTEAFF.

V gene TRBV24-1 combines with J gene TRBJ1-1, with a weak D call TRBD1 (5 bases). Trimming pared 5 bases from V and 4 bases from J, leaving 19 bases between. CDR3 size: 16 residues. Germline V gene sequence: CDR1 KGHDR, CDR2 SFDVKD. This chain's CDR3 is CATSGGKAGMSTEAFF. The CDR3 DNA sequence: TGTGCCACCAGTGGCGGTAAGGCAGGGATGTCCACTGAAGCTTTCTTT.

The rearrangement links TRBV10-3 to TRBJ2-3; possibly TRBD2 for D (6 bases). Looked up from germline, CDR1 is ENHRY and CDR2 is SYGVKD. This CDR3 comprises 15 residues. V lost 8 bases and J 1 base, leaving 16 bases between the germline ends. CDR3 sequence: CAIAPGPSGTDTQYF. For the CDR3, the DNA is TGTGCCATCGCCCCCGGCCCTAGCGGCACAGATACGCAGTATTTT.

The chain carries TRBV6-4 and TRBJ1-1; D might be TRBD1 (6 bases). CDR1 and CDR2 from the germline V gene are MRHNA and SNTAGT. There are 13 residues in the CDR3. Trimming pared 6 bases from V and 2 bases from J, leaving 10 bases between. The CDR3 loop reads CASRRQVNTEAFF. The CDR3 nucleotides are TGTGCCAGCAGGCGACAGGTCAACACTGAAGCTTTCTTT.

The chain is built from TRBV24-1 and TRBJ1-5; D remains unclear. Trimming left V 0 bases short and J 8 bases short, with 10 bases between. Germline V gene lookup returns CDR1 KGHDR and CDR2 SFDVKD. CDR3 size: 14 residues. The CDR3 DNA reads TGTGCCACCAGTGATTTGTCACACCCGAAGCCCCAGCATTTT. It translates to CATSDLSHPKPQHF.

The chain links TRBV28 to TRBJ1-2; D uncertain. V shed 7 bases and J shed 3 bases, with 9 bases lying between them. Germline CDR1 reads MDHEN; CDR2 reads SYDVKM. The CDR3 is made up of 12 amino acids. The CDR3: CASNKIYYGYTF. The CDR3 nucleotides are TGTGCCAGCAACAAGATTTACTATGGCTACACCTTC.

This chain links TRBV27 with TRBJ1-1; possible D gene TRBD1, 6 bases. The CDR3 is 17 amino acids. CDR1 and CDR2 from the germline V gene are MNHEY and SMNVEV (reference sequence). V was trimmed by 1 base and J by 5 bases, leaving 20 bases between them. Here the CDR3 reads CASSLYRARGVGTEAFF. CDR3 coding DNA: TGTGCCAGCAGTTTATATCGGGCCAGGGGTGTGGGAACTGAAGCTTTCTTT.

CDR3 in amino acids: CASSRQGSSYNEQFF. CDR3 sequence (DNA): TGTGCCAGCAGTAGACAGGGGAGCTCCTACAATGAGCAGTTCTTC. This chain connects TRBV6-5 to TRBJ2-1; 8 bases agree with TRBD1. Germline V gene sequence: CDR1 MNHEY, CDR2 SVGAGI. There are 15 residues in the CDR3. V was pared by 5 bases and J by 0 bases, with 3 bases of the junction left unmatched.

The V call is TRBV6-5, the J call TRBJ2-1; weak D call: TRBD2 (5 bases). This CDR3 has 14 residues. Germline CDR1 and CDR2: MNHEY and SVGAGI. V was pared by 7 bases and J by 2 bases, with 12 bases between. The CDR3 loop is CASTKTGAYNEQFF. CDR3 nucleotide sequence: TGTGCCAGCACTAAGACCGGGGCCTACAATGAGCAGTTCTTC.

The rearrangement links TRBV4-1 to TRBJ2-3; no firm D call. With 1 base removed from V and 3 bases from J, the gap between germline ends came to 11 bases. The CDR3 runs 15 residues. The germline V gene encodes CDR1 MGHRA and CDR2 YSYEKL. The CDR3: CASSQVYYITDTQYF. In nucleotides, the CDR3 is TGCGCCAGCAGCCAAGTTTACTATATTACAGATACGCAGTATTTT.

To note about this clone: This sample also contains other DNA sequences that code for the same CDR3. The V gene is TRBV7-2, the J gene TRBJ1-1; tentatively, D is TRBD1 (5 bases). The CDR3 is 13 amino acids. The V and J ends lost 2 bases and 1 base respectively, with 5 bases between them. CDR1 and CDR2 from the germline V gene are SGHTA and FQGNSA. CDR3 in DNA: TGTGCCAGCAGCTTAACAGGGAACACTGAAGCTTTCTTT. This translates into CASSLTGNTEAFF.

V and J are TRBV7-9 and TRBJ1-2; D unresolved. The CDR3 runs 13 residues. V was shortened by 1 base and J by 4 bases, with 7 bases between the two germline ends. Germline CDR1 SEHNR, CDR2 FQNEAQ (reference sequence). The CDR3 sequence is CASSLGPGYGYTF. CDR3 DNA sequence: TGTGCCAGCAGCTTAGGGCCAGGCTATGGCTACACCTTC.

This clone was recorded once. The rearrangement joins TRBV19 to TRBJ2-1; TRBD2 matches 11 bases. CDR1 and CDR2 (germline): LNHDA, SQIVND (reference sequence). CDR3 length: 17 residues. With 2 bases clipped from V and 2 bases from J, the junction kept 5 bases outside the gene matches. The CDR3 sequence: CASSIKKGLAAYNEQFF. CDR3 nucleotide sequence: TGTGCCAGTAGTATAAAGAAGGGACTAGCGGCCTACAATGAGCAGTTCTTC.

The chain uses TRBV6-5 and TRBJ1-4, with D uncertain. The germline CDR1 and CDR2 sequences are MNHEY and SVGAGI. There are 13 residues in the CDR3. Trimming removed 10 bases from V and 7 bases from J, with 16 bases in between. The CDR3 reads CAIFVPNGEKLFF. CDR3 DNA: TGTGCCATCTTTGTACCGAACGGTGAAAAACTGTTTTTT.

The CDR3 DNA is TGTGCCAGCACTCCAGGAGCTAGCGGAACCTACGAGCAGTACGTC. Its protein is CASTPGASGTYEQYV. The chain uses TRBV5-5 and TRBJ2-7; 7 bases align to TRBD2. The germline V gene has CDR1 SGHKS and CDR2 YYEKEE (reference sequence). The CDR3 has 15 amino acids. V lost 6 bases, J lost 2 bases, and 11 bases stayed unmatched.

CDR3 DNA sequence: TGTGCCAGCACAGGGAGACAGCAAAATTCACCCCTCCACTTT. Protein product: CASTGRQQNSPLHF. The V and J genes are TRBV19 and TRBJ1-6; tentative D call: TRBD1 (6 bases). The germline V gene has CDR1 LNHDA and CDR2 SQIVND (reference sequence). Trimming shortened V by 9 bases and J by 7 bases, and 16 bases separated the two germline ends. The CDR3 consists of 14 residues.

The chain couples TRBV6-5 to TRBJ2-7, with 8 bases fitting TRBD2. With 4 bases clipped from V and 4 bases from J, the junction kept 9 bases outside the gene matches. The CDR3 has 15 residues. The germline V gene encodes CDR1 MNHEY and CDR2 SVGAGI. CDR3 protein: CASSSRESGGYEQYV. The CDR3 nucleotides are TGTGCCAGCAGTTCCCGGGAGTCGGGGGGGTACGAGCAGTACGTC.

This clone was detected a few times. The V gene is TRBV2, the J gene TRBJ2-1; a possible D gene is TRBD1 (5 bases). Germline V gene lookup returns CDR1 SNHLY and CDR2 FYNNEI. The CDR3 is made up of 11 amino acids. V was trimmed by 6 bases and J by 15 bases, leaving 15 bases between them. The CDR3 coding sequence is TGTGCCAGCAGCCCCGACAGTCTGCTGTTCTTC. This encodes CASSPDSLLFF.

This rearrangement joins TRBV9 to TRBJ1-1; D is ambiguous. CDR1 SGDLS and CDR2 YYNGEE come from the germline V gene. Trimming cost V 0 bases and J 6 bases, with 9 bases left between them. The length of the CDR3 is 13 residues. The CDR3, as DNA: TGTGCCAGCAGCGTAGAAGAGGGCTCTGAAGCTTTCTTT. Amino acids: CASSVEEGSEAFF.

Here the CDR3 DNA reads TGTGCCAGCAGGGTGAGGGAAGGTCAGCCCCAGCATTTT. Residues: CASRVREGQPQHF. This chain links TRBV12-3 or TRBV12-4 with TRBJ1-5; no reliable D call. V was trimmed by 6 bases and J by 6 bases, leaving 12 bases between them. The CDR3 is 13 amino acids.